A selection of T cell receptor beta chains follows, all from one sample in a study of OX40 agonist ivuxolimab in advanced cancers. Clones were sequenced by immunoSEQ multiplex PCR, and TCRdb holds only the in-frame ones, with some missing. The table has 25,000 to 30,000 clones, less than 80% seen once. The sequences come from CD4+ or CD8+ T cells sorted from blood, collected in a trial of the OX40 agonist ivuxolimab. The source is an adult with an advanced solid tumor such as melanoma, head and neck, liver or kidney cancer. Both conserved end residues are part of each CDR3. D genes are given only for firm matches. The size entry is marked missing in some rows and otherwise reads once, few, many or a size class.

j_call,v_call,d_call,clone_size,cdr3_nt,cdr3_aa
TRBJ2-7,TRBV9,NA,once,TGTGCCAGCAGCGTAGAGGGGTATGGAGAGGGACTCGAGCAGTACTTC,CASSVEGYGEGLEQYF
TRBJ1-4,TRBV6-4,NA,NA,TGTGCCAGCAGTGACTCGGGGGTTCGGACTAATGAAAAACTGTTTTTT,CASSDSGVRTNEKLFF
TRBJ2-3,TRBV25-1,NA,NA,TGTGCCAGCAGTGTCCTCGATGCGCGGACTAGCACAGATACGCAGTATTTT,CASSVLDARTSTDTQYF
TRBJ2-7,TRBV6-5,TRBD1,NA,TGTGCCAGCAGTTACGATGGGACAGACGAGTACGAGCAGTACTTC,CASSYDGTDEYEQYF
TRBJ1-2,TRBV5-5,NA,NA,TGTGCCAGCAACCCCACCATGGGGCTCAACTATGGCTACACCTTC,CASNPTMGLNYGYTF
TRBJ1-5,TRBV18,NA,NA,TGTGCCAGCTCATTCCATCACGGAAGGATAGATCAGCCCCAGCATTTT,CASSFHHGRIDQPQHF
TRBJ2-5,TRBV7-9,TRBD1,NA,TGTGCCAGCAGCACCCGGGACAGGGGGCGCGGGGAGACCCAGTACTTC,CASSTRDRGRGETQYF
TRBJ2-7,TRBV6-5,TRBD1,NA,TGTGCCAGCAGCGGGACAGGGGCCACCTACGAGCAGTACTTC,CASSGTGATYEQYF
TRBJ2-5,TRBV29-1,NA,few,TGCAGCCCCATGAAGTGGGAGCCCCAAGAGACCCAGTACTTC,CSPMKWEPQETQYF
TRBJ2-3,TRBV13,NA,NA,TGTGCCAGCAGCTTAAACTTGGACCGGCTTTTTACAGATACGCAGTATTTT,CASSLNLDRLFTDTQYF
TRBJ2-4,TRBV15,NA,once,TGTGCCACCAGCAGGGGGACGGCCATCCAGAACATTCAGTACTTC,CATSRGTAIQNIQYF
TRBJ2-3,TRBV30,TRBD1,NA,TGTGCCTGGACTACCGCGGGACAGGGGGACCCAGATACGCAGTATTTT,CAWTTAGQGDPDTQYF
TRBJ2-6,TRBV9,NA,NA,TGTGCCAGCAGCGTAGATTCAGACTCTGGGGCCAACGTCCTGACTTTC,CASSVDSDSGANVLTF
TRBJ2-5,TRBV13,TRBD1,NA,TGTGCCAGCAGCTTAGGGGACAGGCGCCGCCAGGGGACCCAGTACTTC,CASSLGDRRRQGTQYF
TRBJ1-5,TRBV11-2,NA,few,TGTGCCAGCAGCTTAAGTCTAAGCAATCAGCCCCAGCATTTT,CASSLSLSNQPQHF
TRBJ1-2,TRBV6-6,NA,NA,TGTGCCAGTGGACATAACTATGGCTACACCTTC,CASGHNYGYTF
TRBJ1-1,TRBV6-1,NA,once,TGTGCCAGCAGTGGCCCGGGTTGGGGGAACACTGAAGCTTTCTTT,CASSGPGWGNTEAFF
TRBJ2-5,TRBV5-1,NA,few,TGCGCCAGCAGCTTGGCCGGCTACCTCCAAGAGACCCAGTACTTC,CASSLAGYLQETQYF
TRBJ2-7,TRBV29-1,TRBD2,NA,TGCAGCGTTGAAGATTCTTCGCGGGGGGGCCCCTACGAGCAGTACTTC,CSVEDSSRGGPYEQYF
TRBJ1-4,TRBV11-2,NA,NA,TGTGCCAGCAGCCTGGGCTTGGGAGAACTGTTTTTT,CASSLGLGELFF
TRBJ1-6,TRBV7-6,NA,NA,TGTGCCAGCAGCTTAGCTGAGGGGAATTCACCCCTCCACTTT,CASSLAEGNSPLHF
TRBJ2-3,TRBV11-3,TRBD2,NA,TGTGCCAGCAGCCTTGGGACTAGCGGGAGGTGGGAAGATACGCAGTATTTT,CASSLGTSGRWEDTQYF
TRBJ2-5,TRBV27,TRBD1,NA,TGTGCCAGCAGTTTATGGGCAGGGGGCGAGGAGACCCAGTACTTC,CASSLWAGGEETQYF
TRBJ2-4,TRBV11-2,NA,once,TGTGCCAGCAGCTTAGTGGGGGACGGTTCCTCTAGAGCCAAAAACATTCAGTACTTC,CASSLVGDGSSRAKNIQYF
TRBJ1-5,TRBV6-5,NA,NA,TGTGCCAGCAGTTACTCTCTGAATCAGCCCCAGCATTTT,CASSYSLNQPQHF
TRBJ2-1,TRBV6-6,NA,NA,TGTGCCAGTACCTCTCCCGGCCAGGGAATTGTCAATGAGCAGTTCTTC,CASTSPGQGIVNEQFF
TRBJ2-1,TRBV18,TRBD2,NA,TGTGCCAGCTCACCGTCAGCGGGAGGGGTCTACAATGAGCAGTTCTTC,CASSPSAGGVYNEQFF
TRBJ2-3,TRBV10-3,TRBD2,NA,TGTGCCATCAGTGAACCCCCTAGCGGGGACCACGATACGCAGTATTTT,CAISEPPSGDHDTQYF
TRBJ2-1,TRBV28,TRBD2,NA,TGTGCCAGCAGCACGTACTCCGGAGGTAGCGGGAAGACGGGACTTGAGCAGTTCTTC,CASSTYSGGSGKTGLEQFF
TRBJ2-7,TRBV7-9,NA,NA,TGTGCCAGCAGCTTAGTGTCGGGGTCCAACGAGCAGTACTTC,CASSLVSGSNEQYF
TRBJ2-7,TRBV11-2,NA,NA,TGTGCCAGCAGCTTAGTGGCAGGGGCGGGTGAGCAGTACTTC,CASSLVAGAGEQYF
TRBJ2-1,TRBV11-1,TRBD2,NA,TGTGCCAGCAGCTCCCCAACTACTAGCGGGAGGGCCCCCTACAATGAGCAGTTCTTC,CASSSPTTSGRAPYNEQFF
TRBJ2-7,TRBV19,NA,NA,TGTGCCAGTAGTATTTTGGGCTACGAGCAGTACTTC,CASSILGYEQYF
TRBJ1-2,TRBV9,NA,NA,TGTGCCAGCAGCGTAGGGGGCTATGGCTACACCTTC,CASSVGGYGYTF
TRBJ1-2,TRBV6-1,NA,few,TGTGCCAGCAGTGAAAGTCAGGCTCTAAGCTATGGCTACACCTTC,CASSESQALSYGYTF
TRBJ2-7,TRBV9,NA,once,TGTGCCAGCAGCGGCTCGGGGGTCGACGAGCAGTACTTC,CASSGSGVDEQYF
TRBJ2-1,TRBV6-1,NA,few,TGTGCCAGCAGTGGGGCGGGATCGGGAAACAGGGGTTGGCAGTTCTTC,CASSGAGSGNRGWQFF
TRBJ2-7,TRBV13,TRBD1,NA,TGTGCCAGCAGCTTAGGCGGGACAGGGTTAGGCTACGAGCAGTACTTC,CASSLGGTGLGYEQYF
TRBJ2-7,TRBV6-5,TRBD1,NA,TGTGCCAGCAGCATGATGCGGGGACAGGCGTACGAGCAGTACTTC,CASSMMRGQAYEQYF
TRBJ2-5,TRBV7-7,NA,NA,TGTGCTAGCAGCTTAGCTTGGGGGTCGGCCCAGTACTTC,CASSLAWGSAQYF
TRBJ1-1,TRBV5-6,NA,once,TGTGCCAGCAGCTTTTCAGGCGGGGTTGAAGCTTTCTTT,CASSFSGGVEAFF
TRBJ2-1,TRBV7-9,NA,NA,TGTGCCAGCAGCTTAGTTTGGATTAAAAACAATGAGCAGTTCTTC,CASSLVWIKNNEQFF
TRBJ1-2,TRBV7-6,NA,NA,TGTGCCAGCAGCTTAGTTCAGGGTGACTATGGCTACACCTTC,CASSLVQGDYGYTF
TRBJ1-1,TRBV9,NA,NA,TGTGCCAGCAGCGCCGGGACAAGGGAAGCTTTCTTT,CASSAGTREAFF
TRBJ2-5,TRBV30,NA,NA,TGTGCCTGGATGGTGATTCAAGAGACCCAGTACTTC,CAWMVIQETQYF
TRBJ1-2,TRBV6-6,NA,NA,TGTGCCAGCAGTTACCGGGAGGGGGTCCTTGGTGGCTACACCTTC,CASSYREGVLGGYTF
TRBJ2-7,TRBV10-2,NA,NA,TGCGCCAGCAGTGAGAGGAGGCTGGGGAACTACGAGCAGTACTTC,CASSERRLGNYEQYF
TRBJ1-5,TRBV6-6,NA,NA,TGTGCCAGCAGAGGTCAGCTTACGGTCAATCAGCCCCAGCATTTT,CASRGQLTVNQPQHF
TRBJ2-7,TRBV15,TRBD2,few,TGTGCCACCAGCAGAGGCCTAGCGGGCGCCTACGAGCAGTACTTC,CATSRGLAGAYEQYF
TRBJ1-5,TRBV14,NA,few,TGTGCCAGCAGCCAGGGAAGTCAGCCCCAGCATTTT,CASSQGSQPQHF
TRBJ2-1,TRBV9,TRBD1,NA,TGTGCCAGCACCGTCGAGGGACAGCCGACTGGGGAGCAGTTCTTC,CASTVEGQPTGEQFF
TRBJ1-4,TRBV27,NA,few,TGTGCCAGCAGTTTATCGCACAGCCGATTCGGTGAAAAACTGTTTTTT,CASSLSHSRFGEKLFF
TRBJ2-5,TRBV7-3,TRBD1,NA,TGTGCCAGCAGCCCGGAGGGTGGGGACAGGGGAGAGACCCAGTACTTC,CASSPEGGDRGETQYF
TRBJ2-2,TRBV27,TRBD2,NA,TGTGCCAGCAGCTCCGGAGGGAGGGCCACCGGGGAGCTGTTTTTT,CASSSGGRATGELFF